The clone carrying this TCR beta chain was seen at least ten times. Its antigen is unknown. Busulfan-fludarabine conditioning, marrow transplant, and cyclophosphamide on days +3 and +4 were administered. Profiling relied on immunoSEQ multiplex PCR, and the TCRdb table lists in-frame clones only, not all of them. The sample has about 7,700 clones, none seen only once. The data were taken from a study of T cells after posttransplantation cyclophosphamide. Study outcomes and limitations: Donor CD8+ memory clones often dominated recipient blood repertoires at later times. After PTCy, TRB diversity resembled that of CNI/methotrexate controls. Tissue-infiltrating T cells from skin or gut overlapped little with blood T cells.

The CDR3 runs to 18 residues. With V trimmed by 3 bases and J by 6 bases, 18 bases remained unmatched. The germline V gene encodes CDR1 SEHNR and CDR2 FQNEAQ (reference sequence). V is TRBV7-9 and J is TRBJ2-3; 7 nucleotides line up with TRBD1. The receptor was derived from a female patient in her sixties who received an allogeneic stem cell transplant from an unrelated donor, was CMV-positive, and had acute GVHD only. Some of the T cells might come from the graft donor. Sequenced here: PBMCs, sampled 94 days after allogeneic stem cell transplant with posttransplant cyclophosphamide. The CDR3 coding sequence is TGTGCCAGCAGCTTGAGGGGGCAAGGCCGAACCCGAACCGATACGCAGTATTTT. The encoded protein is CASSLRGQGRTRTDTQYF.